Given below is one T cell receptor (beta chain) in context. These data belong to a study of blood T cell repertoires in COVID-19. The wider study: Samples taken during acute and convalescent COVID-19 were collected in the United States, Italy and Spain.

V was shortened by 8 bases and J by 0 bases, with 11 bases between the two germline ends. In germline, CDR1 is MNHEY, CDR2 SMNVEV (reference sequence). The CDR3 contains 14 residues. Sequencing was performed with immunoSEQ multiplex PCR; in TCRdb, only in-frame clones are kept and a portion is missing. Among roughly 250,000 clones, roughly 88% were seen once, and the ten largest hold more than 4%. The study drew participants aged about 18 to 95 years from 24 US areas. Clinical history reported by participants formed the basis on which cohorts were assigned. This receptor was obtained from a woman younger than 45 who had recovered from COVID-19. The rearrangement uses TRBV27 and TRBJ1-5; D ambiguous. Sample: PBMCs or T cells enriched from blood (not recorded which). CDR3 sequence: CASGAAYSNQPQHF. The CDR3 DNA reads TGTGCCAGCGGCGCAGCGTATAGCAATCAGCCCCAGCATTTT.